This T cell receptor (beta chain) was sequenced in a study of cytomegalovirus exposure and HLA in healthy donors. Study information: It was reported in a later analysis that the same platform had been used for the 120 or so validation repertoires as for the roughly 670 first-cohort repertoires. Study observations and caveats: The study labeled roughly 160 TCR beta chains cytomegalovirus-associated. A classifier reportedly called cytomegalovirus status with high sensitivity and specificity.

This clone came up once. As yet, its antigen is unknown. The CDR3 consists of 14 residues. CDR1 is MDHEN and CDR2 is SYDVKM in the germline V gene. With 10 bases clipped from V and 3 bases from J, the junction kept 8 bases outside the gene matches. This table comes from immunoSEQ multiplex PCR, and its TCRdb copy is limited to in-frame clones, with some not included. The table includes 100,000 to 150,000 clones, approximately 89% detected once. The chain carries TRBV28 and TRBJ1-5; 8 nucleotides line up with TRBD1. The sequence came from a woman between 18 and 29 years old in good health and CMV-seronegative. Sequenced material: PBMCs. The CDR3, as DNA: TGTGCCACCGTCAGGGGGCACGTCAATCAGCCCCAGCATTTT. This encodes CATVRGHVNQPQHF.